This T cell receptor beta chain appears in the sequencing data of a study of blood T cell repertoires in COVID-19. Study as a whole: Both acute and convalescent COVID-19 samples were obtained from the United States, Italy and Spain. The analysed material was cDNA or gDNA that came from T cells, B-cell-depleted T cells, or PBMCs.

Original handling: Estimated nucleated cell counts came from reference gene primer amplification. TCRdb's copy holds only in-frame clones and misses some; the assay was immunoSEQ multiplex PCR. V and J calls and clone size are given by that table; D and trimming were obtained from the DNA. In the table there are tens of thousands of clones, around 85% of which are singletons. Germline V gives CDR1 MNHEY, CDR2 SVGEGT. V was trimmed by 2 bases and J by 6 bases, leaving 19 bases between them. The CDR3 contains 16 residues. The V and J genes are TRBV6-2 or TRBV6-3 and TRBJ1-1; D uncertain. The specimen was peripheral blood. The receptor was derived from a woman in her 50s with acute or convalescent COVID-19. This chain's CDR3 is CASSYPSTAGRSEAFF. The CDR3 coding sequence is TGTGCCAGCAGTTACCCCTCGACGGCCGGGAGGTCTGAAGCTTTCTTT.